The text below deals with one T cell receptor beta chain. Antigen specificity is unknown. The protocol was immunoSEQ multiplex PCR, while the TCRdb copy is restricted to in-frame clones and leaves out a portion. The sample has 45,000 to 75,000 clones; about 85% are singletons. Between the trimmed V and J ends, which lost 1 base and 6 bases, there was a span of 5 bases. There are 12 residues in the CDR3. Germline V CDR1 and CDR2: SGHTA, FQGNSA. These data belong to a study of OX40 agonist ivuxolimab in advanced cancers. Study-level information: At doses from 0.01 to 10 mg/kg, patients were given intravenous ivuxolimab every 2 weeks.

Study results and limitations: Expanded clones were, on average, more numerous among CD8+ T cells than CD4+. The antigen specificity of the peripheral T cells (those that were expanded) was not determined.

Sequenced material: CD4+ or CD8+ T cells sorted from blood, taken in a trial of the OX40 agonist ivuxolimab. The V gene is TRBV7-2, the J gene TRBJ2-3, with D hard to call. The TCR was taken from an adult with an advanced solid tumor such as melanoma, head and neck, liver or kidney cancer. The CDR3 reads CASSLGTDTQYF. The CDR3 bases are TGTGCCAGCAGCTTAGGTACGGATACGCAGTATTTT.